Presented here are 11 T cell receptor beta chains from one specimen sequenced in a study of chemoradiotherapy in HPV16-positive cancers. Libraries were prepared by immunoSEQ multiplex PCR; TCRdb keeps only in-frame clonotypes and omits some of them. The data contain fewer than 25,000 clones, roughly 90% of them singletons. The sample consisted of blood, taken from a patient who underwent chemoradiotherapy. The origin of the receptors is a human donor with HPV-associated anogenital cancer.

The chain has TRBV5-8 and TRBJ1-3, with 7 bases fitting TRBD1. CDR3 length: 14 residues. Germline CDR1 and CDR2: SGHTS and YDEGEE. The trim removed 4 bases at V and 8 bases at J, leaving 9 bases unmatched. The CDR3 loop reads CASSKGQAGDTIYF. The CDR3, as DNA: TGTGCCAGCAGCAAAGGACAGGCTGGGGACACCATATATTTT.

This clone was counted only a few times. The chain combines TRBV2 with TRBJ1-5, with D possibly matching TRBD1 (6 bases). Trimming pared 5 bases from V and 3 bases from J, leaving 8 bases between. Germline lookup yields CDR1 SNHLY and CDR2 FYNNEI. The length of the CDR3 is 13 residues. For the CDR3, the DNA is TGTGCCAGCAGTAGGACAGTCAATCAGCCCCAGCATTTT. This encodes CASSRTVNQPQHF. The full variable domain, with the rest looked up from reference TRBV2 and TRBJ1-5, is EPEVTQTPSHQVTQMGQEVILRCVPISNHLYFYWYRQILGQKVEFLVSFYNNEISEKSEIFDDQFSVERPDGSNFTLKIRSTKLEDSAMYFCASSRTVNQPQHFGDGTRLSIL.

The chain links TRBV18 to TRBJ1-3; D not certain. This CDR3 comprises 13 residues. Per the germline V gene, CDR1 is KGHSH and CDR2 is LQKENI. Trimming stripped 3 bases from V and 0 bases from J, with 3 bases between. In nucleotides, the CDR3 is TGTGCCAGCTCACCGTCCTCTGGAAACACCATATATTTT. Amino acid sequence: CASSPSSGNTIYF.

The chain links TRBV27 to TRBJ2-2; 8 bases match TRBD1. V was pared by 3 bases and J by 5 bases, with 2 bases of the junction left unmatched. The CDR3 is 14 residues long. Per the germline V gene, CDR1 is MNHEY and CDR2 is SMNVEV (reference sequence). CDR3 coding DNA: TGTGCCAGCAGTTTTTACAGGGGGACCGGGGAGCTGTTTTTT. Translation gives CASSFYRGTGELFF.

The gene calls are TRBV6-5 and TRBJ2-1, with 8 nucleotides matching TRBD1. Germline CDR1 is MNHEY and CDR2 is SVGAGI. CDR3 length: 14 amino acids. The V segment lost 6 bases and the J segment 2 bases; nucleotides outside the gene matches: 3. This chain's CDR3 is CASRDRATYNEQFF. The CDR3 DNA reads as TGTGCCAGCAGGGACAGGGCAACCTACAATGAGCAGTTCTTC.

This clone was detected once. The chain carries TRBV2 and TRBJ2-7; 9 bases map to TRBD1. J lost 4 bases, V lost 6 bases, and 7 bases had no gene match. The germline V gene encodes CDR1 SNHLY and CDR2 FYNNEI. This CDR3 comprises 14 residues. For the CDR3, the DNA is TGTGCCAGCAGGACTCGACAGGGGGATTACGAGCAGTACTTC. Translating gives CASRTRQGDYEQYF.

The CDR3 here is CATSIKREGGDEQYF. CDR3 DNA: TGTGCCACCAGCATAAAGCGGGAGGGCGGGGACGAGCAGTACTTC. This chain connects TRBV15 to TRBJ2-7, with 10 bases matching TRBD2. CDR1 is LNHNV, CDR2 YYDKDF, per germline (reference sequence). This CDR3 spans 15 amino acids. J lost 5 bases, V lost 4 bases, and 8 bases had no gene match.

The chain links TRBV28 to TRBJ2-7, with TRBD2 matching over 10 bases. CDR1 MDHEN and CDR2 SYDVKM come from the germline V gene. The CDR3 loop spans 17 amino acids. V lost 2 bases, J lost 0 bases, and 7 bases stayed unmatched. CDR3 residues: CASSLGTSARSSYEQYF. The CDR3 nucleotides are TGTGCCAGCAGTTTAGGGACTAGCGCGAGGAGCTCCTACGAGCAGTACTTC.

CDR3 sequence reads: CASSIGGRTGELFF. The CDR3 DNA reads as TGTGCCAGCAGTATCGGTGGCAGAACCGGGGAGCTGTTTTTT. The chain carries TRBV6-5 and TRBJ2-2, with no clear D. Germline CDR1 reads MNHEY; CDR2 reads SVGAGI. CDR3 size: 14 residues. With 5 bases removed from V and 5 bases from J, the gap between germline ends came to 12 bases.

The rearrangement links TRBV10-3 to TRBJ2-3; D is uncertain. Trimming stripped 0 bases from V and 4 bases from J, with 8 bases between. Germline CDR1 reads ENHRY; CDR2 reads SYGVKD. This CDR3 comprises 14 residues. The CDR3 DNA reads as TGTGCCATCAGTGAGTCCTGGGCGGCAGATACGCAGTATTTT. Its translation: CAISESWAADTQYF.

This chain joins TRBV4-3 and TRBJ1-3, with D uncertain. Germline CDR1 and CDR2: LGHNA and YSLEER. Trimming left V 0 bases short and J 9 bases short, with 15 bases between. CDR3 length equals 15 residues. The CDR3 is CASSQDILRGGTIYF. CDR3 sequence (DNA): TGCGCCAGCAGCCAAGATATTCTACGCGGTGGCACCATATATTTT.